This T cell receptor beta chain was sequenced in a study of regulatory and conventional T cells in RAG deficiency. This clone has only one observation. Germline values: CDR1 MGHDK, CDR2 SYGVNS. The CDR3 sequence is 16 residues long. V lost 2 bases and J 2 bases, leaving 16 bases between the germline ends. Produced via immunoSEQ multiplex PCR; TCRdb's table is partial and in-frame only. The sample carries 6,000 to 7,500 clones, roughly 86% recorded once. A further study also used this sample, focusing on regulatory T cells. That study reports: The PCR used 52 TRBV and 13 TRBJ primers.

The chain combines TRBV25-1 with TRBJ2-7; no reliable D call. Source material: CD8+ T cells sorted from blood. The clonotype was recovered from a human donor in good health. The CDR3: CASSEGSSGYPYEQYF. The CDR3 nucleotides are TGTGCCAGCAGTGAAGGGTCGTCCGGGTACCCCTACGAGCAGTACTTC.